These T cell receptor beta chains were read from a single sample in a study of blood T cell repertoires in COVID-19. This table comes from immunoSEQ multiplex PCR, and its TCRdb copy is limited to in-frame clones, with some not included. The sample contains roughly 310,000 clones, almost 90% of which appear only once. The sample taken for sequencing was peripheral blood. These receptor sequences come from a woman under 40 with COVID-19, enrolled during active disease. The CDR3 runs from the conserved cysteine through the conserved F or W. The D gene is left open where the match is weak. Size is omitted from some rows. Given values are once, few, many or a class for expanded clones.

D gene,J gene,V gene,clone size,CDR3 DNA,CDR3 protein
.,TRBJ2-2,TRBV2,.,TGTGCCAGCAACCTAAATGCCGGGGAGCTGTTTTTT,CASNLNAGELFF
TRBD2,TRBJ2-7,TRBV3-1/TRBV3-2,once,TGTGCCAGCAGCCAAGCCCTAGCGGGCCTATACGAGCAGTACTTC,CASSQALAGLYEQYF
TRBD1,TRBJ2-1,TRBV19,.,TGTGCCAGTAGTATTGGGACAGGGTTTAGCTCCTACAATGAGCAGTTCTTC,CASSIGTGFSSYNEQFF
.,TRBJ2-7,TRBV9,.,TGTGCCAGCAGCGTAGTCGATATCGGGGAGCAGTACTTC,CASSVVDIGEQYF
TRBD2,TRBJ2-2,TRBV7-9,once,TGTGCTCCCGGGGCGGGGGTCGGGAACACCGGGGAGCTGTTTTTT,CAPGAGVGNTGELFF
.,TRBJ2-2,TRBV18,.,TGTGCCAGCTCACCAGAGCAGGGGGGCGCCGGGGAGCTGTTTTTT,CASSPEQGGAGELFF
.,TRBJ1-4,TRBV5-1,.,TGCGCCAGCAGGGCCGGGTCCTCAACTAATGAAAAACTGTTTTTT,CASRAGSSTNEKLFF
.,TRBJ2-2,TRBV4-1,few,TGCGCCAGCAGCCAACATGGGGCACAGAGGAACACCGGGGAGCTGTTTTTT,CASSQHGAQRNTGELFF
.,TRBJ1-4,TRBV15,.,TGTGCCACCAGCAGAGATCTGGGGGGGCGTAATGAAAAACTGTTTTTT,CATSRDLGGRNEKLFF
TRBD1,TRBJ2-3,TRBV5-1,.,TGCGCCAGCAGATCCGGGACAGGGTCTGCCGCAGATACGCAGTATTTT,CASRSGTGSAADTQYF
TRBD1,TRBJ2-7,TRBV7-6,once,TGTGCCAGCAGCCCGAGGGACAGGGGCACCTACGAGCAGTACTTC,CASSPRDRGTYEQYF
.,TRBJ2-5,TRBV7-2,.,TGTGCCAGCAGCCCGGACTATGTTGGAGAGACCCAGTACTTC,CASSPDYVGETQYF
.,TRBJ1-4,TRBV19,.,TGTGCCAGTAGTATATGGCAGGGGAGAACTAATGAAAAACTGTTTTTT,CASSIWQGRTNEKLFF
TRBD2,TRBJ2-7,TRBV6-5,.,TGTGCCAGCAGAGAGCGGGAGGTGCCCTACGAGCAGTACTTC,CASREREVPYEQYF